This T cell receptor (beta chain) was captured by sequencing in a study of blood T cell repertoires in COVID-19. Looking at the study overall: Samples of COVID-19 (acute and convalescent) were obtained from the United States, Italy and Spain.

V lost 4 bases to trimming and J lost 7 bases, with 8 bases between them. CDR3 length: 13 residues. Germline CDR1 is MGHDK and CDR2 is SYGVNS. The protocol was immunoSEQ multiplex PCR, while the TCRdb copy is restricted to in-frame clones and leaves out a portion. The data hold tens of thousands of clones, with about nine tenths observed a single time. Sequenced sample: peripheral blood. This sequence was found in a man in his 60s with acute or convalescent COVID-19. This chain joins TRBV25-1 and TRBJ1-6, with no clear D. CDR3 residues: CASSVTANSPLHF. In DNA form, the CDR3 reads TGTGCCAGCAGTGTAACAGCCAATTCACCCCTCCACTTT. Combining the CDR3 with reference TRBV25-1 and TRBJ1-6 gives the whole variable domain EADIYQTPRYLVIGTGKKITLECSQTMGHDKMYWYQQDPGMELHLIHYSYGVNSTEKGDLSSESTVSRIRTEHFPLTLESARPSHTSQYLCASSVTANSPLHFGNGTRLTVT.